The source of this T cell receptor beta chain is a study of control samples from healthy donors and cancer patients (dated by TCRdb to about 2020). With regard to this clone: Its specific antigen is unknown. Base qualities were left out, and no much larger clone turns up one base away.

The library was obtained by the immunoSEQ multiplex PCR assay. This is the immuneACCESS table as TCRdb keeps it, with only in-frame sequences that have V and J called. A part of the clones is gone; compared with another copy, unresolved V genes explain less than half, and the rest is unexplained. The sample includes almost 90,000 clones, with around nine tenths observed a single time. Roughly 20% of the sample comes from the top ten. The CDR3 sequence holds 12 residues, the cysteine and phenylalanine included. Only the CDR3 DNA is retained, 36 bases long and in frame from the first base. V sheds 6 bases and J sheds 5 bases, leaving 8 bases between their ends.

The chain links TRBV12-3 or TRBV12-4 with TRBJ1-5, with the D gene too uncertain to name. The sequenced sample was blood. This sequence was found in a man in his thirties or forties in good health. CDR3 region: CASSFGDQPQHF. The nucleotide sequence reads TGTGCCAGCAGCTTCGGGGATCAGCCCCAGCATTTT.